Below, one T cell receptor (beta chain) is given with its context. The target antigen is unknown. This sample is part of a study of cytotoxic CD8 clonotypes in ibrutinib-treated CLL. Points from the study as a whole: Clonality (at baseline) was higher than in age-matched healthy donors and tracked circulating CD8+ T-cell counts. Treatment saw public clonotypes, which were uncommon, either contract or stay stable. Ibrutinib response saw clonality rise, and progression saw it return toward baseline. Collection times varied between progressing and sustained-remission patients.

Method: immunoSEQ multiplex PCR; TCRdb's copy keeps in-frame clones and lacks some. This sample has 150,000 or so clones, with roughly 76% found just once. Germline lookup yields CDR1 SGHNT and CDR2 YYREEE (reference sequence). CDR3 length equals 14 residues. Trimming left V 6 bases short and J 4 bases short, with 11 bases between. This TCR was recovered from a human donor with chronic lymphocytic leukemia. Sequences were derived from PBMCs, sampled after 24 months of ibrutinib treatment. The chain links TRBV5-4 to TRBJ1-6; possibly TRBD1 for D (6 bases). The CDR3 loop is CASTTGQYNSPLHF. CDR3 DNA: TGTGCCAGCACCACAGGACAGTATAATTCACCCCTCCACTTT. The full variable domain, rest sourced from reference TRBV5-4 and TRBJ1-6, is ETGVTQSPTHLIKTRGQQVTLRCSSQSGHNTVSWYQQALGQGPQFIFQYYREEENGRGNFPPRFSGLQFPNYSSELNVNALELDDSALYLCASTTGQYNSPLHFGNGTRLTVT.